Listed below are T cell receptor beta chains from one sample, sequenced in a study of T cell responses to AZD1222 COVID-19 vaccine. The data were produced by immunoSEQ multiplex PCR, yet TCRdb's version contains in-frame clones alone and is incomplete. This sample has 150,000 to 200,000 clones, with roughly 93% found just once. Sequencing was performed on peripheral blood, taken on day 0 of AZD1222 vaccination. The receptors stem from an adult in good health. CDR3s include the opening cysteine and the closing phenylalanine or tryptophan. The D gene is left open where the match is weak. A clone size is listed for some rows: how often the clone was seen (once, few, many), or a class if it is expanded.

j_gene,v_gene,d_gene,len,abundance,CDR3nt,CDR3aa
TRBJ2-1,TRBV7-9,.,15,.,TGTGCCAGCAGTTCCCCCGGGAGCTCCTACAATGAGCAGTTCTTC,CASSSPGSSYNEQFF
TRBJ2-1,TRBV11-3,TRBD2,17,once,TGTGCCAGCAGCTCCGGACTAGCGGGTCCGTCCTACAATGAGCAGTTCTTC,CASSSGLAGPSYNEQFF
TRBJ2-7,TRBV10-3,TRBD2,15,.,TGTGCCATCAGTGAGGGACTAGCGGGAGCCTACGAGCAGTACTTC,CAISEGLAGAYEQYF
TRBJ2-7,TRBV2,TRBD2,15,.,TGTGCCAGCAGGCCAACTAGCGGGAGTCGGGGCGAGCAGTACTTC,CASRPTSGSRGEQYF
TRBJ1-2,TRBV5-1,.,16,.,TGCGCCAGCAGCCCGGGGTTGAGGCCTGAGAACTATGGCTACACCTTC,CASSPGLRPENYGYTF
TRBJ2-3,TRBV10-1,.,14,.,TGCGCCAGCAGGGAACCACCCAGGGGAGATACGCAGTATTTT,CASREPPRGDTQYF
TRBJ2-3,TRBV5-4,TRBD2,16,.,TGTGCCAGCAGCTTGGTCGGGGGGGTACTCACAGATACGCAGTATTTT,CASSLVGGVLTDTQYF
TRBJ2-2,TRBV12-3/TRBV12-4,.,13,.,TGTGCCAGCAGCCAAAAAAACACCGGGGAGCTGTTTTTT,CASSQKNTGELFF
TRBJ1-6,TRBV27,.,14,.,TGTGCCAGCAGGGCCGAGGGGCCCAATTCACCCCTCCACTTT,CASRAEGPNSPLHF
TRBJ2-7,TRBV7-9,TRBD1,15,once,TGTGCCAGCAGCGACGGACAGGGGGCTTTAGACGAGCAGTACTTC,CASSDGQGALDEQYF
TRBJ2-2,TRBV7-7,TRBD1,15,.,TGTGCTAGCAGCTTAGGAACAGGGGCCCCCGGGGAGCTGTTTTTT,CASSLGTGAPGELFF
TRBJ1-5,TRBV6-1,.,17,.,TGTGCCAGCAGTGAAACGGTTCCTCTCCTGGTAGGTCAGCCCCAGCATTTT,CASSETVPLLVGQPQHF
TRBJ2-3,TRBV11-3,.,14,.,TGTGCCAGCAGCTTTTACGACAGCACAGATACGCAGTATTTT,CASSFYDSTDTQYF
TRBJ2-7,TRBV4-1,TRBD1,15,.,TGCGCCAGCAGCCAACCCCAGGGACAGGCCCGCGAGCAGTACTTC,CASSQPQGQAREQYF
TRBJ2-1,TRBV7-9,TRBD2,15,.,TGTGCCAGCAGCTTTCTAGCGGGAGGCGGCAATGAGCAGTTCTTC,CASSFLAGGGNEQFF
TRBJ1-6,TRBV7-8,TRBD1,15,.,TGTGCCAGCAGCTTAGACAGGGGGAATAATTCACCCCTCCACTTT,CASSLDRGNNSPLHF
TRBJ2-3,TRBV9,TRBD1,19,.,TGTGCCAGCAGCGCCCCACAAGCCCCCGGGACAGCCGACACAGATACGCAGTATTTT,CASSAPQAPGTADTDTQYF
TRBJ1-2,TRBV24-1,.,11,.,TGTGCCACCAGGCAGGGGAATGGCTACACCTTC,CATRQGNGYTF
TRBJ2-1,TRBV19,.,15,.,TGTGCCAGTAGTATACTTCAGGGCCCCCGGGGTGAGCAGTTCTTC,CASSILQGPRGEQFF
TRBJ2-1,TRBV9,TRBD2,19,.,TGTGCCAGCAGCGGGTCTACCGGGACTAGCGGGAGGTCCTACAATGAGCAGTTCTTC,CASSGSTGTSGRSYNEQFF
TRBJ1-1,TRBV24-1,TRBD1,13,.,TGTGCCACCAGTGACCCCCCGACAGGGCAAGCTTTCTTT,CATSDPPTGQAFF
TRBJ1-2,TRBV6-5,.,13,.,TGTGCCAGCAGTCCTGCAGGGAGTGGTGGCTACACCTTC,CASSPAGSGGYTF
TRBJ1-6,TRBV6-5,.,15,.,TGTGCCAGCAGTTACTCTGGACTGGTAAATTCACCCCTCCACTTT,CASSYSGLVNSPLHF
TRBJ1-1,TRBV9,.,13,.,TGTGCCAGCAGCGTAGCAGGGAACACTGAAGCTTTCTTT,CASSVAGNTEAFF
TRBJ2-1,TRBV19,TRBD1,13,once,TGTGCCAGTAGTTGGACAGGCAGGAATGAGCAGTTCTTC,CASSWTGRNEQFF
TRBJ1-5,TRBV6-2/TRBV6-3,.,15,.,TGTGCCAGCAGTCACGGGACCAGAGGCAATCAGCCCCAGCATTTT,CASSHGTRGNQPQHF
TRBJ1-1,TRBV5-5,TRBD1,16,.,TGTGCCAGCAGCCAAGGACAGGGGGGATTGAACACTGAAGCTTTCTTT,CASSQGQGGLNTEAFF
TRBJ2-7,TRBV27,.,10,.,TGTGCCAGCAGTTTTTCCGAGCAGTACTTC,CASSFSEQYF
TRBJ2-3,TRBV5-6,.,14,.,TGTGCCAGCAGCGTAGGGGGGCTTATAGATACGCAGTATTTT,CASSVGGLIDTQYF
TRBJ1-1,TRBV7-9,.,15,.,TGTGCCAGCAGCTTCTGGAAGGCGCGTAACACTGAAGCTTTCTTT,CASSFWKARNTEAFF
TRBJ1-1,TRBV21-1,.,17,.,TGTGCCAGCATCCCCCCCCGGCTGCGCGTCATCAGTCGTGAAGCTTTCTTT,CASIPPRLRVISREAFF
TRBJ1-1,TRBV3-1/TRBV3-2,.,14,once,TGTGCCAGCAGCCAAGGGGAGACGAACACTGAAGCTTTCTTT,CASSQGETNTEAFF
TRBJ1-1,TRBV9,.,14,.,TGTGCCAGCAGCGCCCCGGGGCAGGTCGGTGAAGCTTTCTTT,CASSAPGQVGEAFF
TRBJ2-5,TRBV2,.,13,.,TGTGCCAGCAGTGTGTCTGATCGGGAGACCCAGTACTTC,CASSVSDRETQYF
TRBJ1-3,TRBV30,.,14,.,TGTGCCTGGAATACCGGGACATCTGGAAACACCATATATTTT,CAWNTGTSGNTIYF
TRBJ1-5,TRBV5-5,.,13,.,TGTGCCAGCAGCTTAACACTTGCATGGCCCCAGCATTTT,CASSLTLAWPQHF
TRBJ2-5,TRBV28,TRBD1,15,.,TGTGCCAGCAGGGGGGGACAGGGAATGCAAGAGACCCAGTACTTC,CASRGGQGMQETQYF
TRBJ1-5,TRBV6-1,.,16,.,TGTGCCAGCAGTGCGTGGAGGGCAGGGGGCAATCAGCCCCAGCATTTT,CASSAWRAGGNQPQHF
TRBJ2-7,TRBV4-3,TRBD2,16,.,TGCGCCAGCAGTCAAGACCTAGCGGGAGTGGTTTACGAGCAGTACTTC,CASSQDLAGVVYEQYF
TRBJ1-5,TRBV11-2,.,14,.,TGTGCCAGCAGCCCTCGGGGGGCTGGTCAGCCCCAGCATTTT,CASSPRGAGQPQHF
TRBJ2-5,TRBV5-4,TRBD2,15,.,TGTGCCAGCAGCTTGGTGTCAGCGGGATTGGAGACCCAGTACTTC,CASSLVSAGLETQYF
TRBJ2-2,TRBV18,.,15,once,TGTGCCAGCTCACCACTGCAGGGGAAAACCGGGGAGCTGTTTTTT,CASSPLQGKTGELFF
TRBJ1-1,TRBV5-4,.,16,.,TGTGCCAGCAGCTTGGCCCCAGGGCAGCCGAACACTGAAGCTTTCTTT,CASSLAPGQPNTEAFF
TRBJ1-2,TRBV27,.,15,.,TGTGCCAGCAGTCCAATAGGGGCCAGGACCGACGGCTACACCTTC,CASSPIGARTDGYTF
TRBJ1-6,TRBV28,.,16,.,TGTGCCAGCAGTTCATCAGGGGCGACCCTTAATTCACCCCTCCACTTT,CASSSSGATLNSPLHF
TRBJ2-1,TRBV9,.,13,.,TGTGCCAGCAGCGTAGAGGACAGCAATGAGCAGTTCTTC,CASSVEDSNEQFF
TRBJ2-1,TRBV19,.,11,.,TGTGCCAGTAGTATATTCAATGAGCAGTTCTTC,CASSIFNEQFF
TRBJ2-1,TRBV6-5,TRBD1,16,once,TGTGCCAGCAGTTACGTCCCAGGGGGCCGTTTGAATGAGCAGTTCTTC,CASSYVPGGRLNEQFF